The 11 T cell receptor beta chains presented below share a single source sample, sequenced in a study of technical replicates of blood from several donors. Some clones are missing from TCRdb's copy, which holds only in-frame ones; the method was immunoSEQ multiplex PCR. The sample contains about 79,000 clones, roughly 92% of which appear only once. Sequenced material: T cells isolated from PBMCs. These receptors were taken from a human donor in good health.

The genes are TRBV5-1 and TRBJ2-5; no definite D call. Deletions cut 4 bases from V and 1 base from J, with 8 bases between. The germline V gene encodes CDR1 SGHRS and CDR2 YFSETQ. This CDR3 is 13 amino acids long. The CDR3 DNA is TGCGCCAGCAGCCCGTCGGTCCAAGAGACCCAGTACTTC. Its translation is CASSPSVQETQYF.

J is TRBJ1-1 and V is TRBV10-3; 7 positions agree with TRBD1. This CDR3 has 16 amino acids. CDR1 and CDR2 (germline): ENHRY, SYGVKD. V lost 10 bases and J lost 2; bases outside the gene matches: 16. The CDR3 sequence is CATGPWTGTENTEAFF. The DNA for the CDR3 is TGTGCCACGGGCCCCTGGACCGGGACAGAAAACACTGAAGCTTTCTTT.

This sequence joins TRBV9 and TRBJ1-1; 8 nucleotides align to TRBD1. With V trimmed by 4 bases and J by 1 base, 12 bases remained unmatched. The V gene's germline CDR1 is SGDLS and CDR2 YYNGEE. The CDR3 is 17 amino acids. For the CDR3, the DNA is TGTGCCAGCAGCTCCCAGACAGGGGACTTCTCGAACACTGAAGCTTTCTTT. Amino acids: CASSSQTGDFSNTEAFF.

CDR3 sequence (DNA): TGCGCCAGCAGCCAAGAGCGGTTGGATTACGAGCAGTACTTC. It codes for CASSQERLDYEQYF. This rearrangement joins TRBV4-1 to TRBJ2-7; D ambiguous. This CDR3 contains 14 residues. V dropped 0 bases and J dropped 4 bases, with 10 bases sitting between them. Germline V gene sequence: CDR1 MGHRA, CDR2 YSYEKL.

This clone showed up just once. The chain has TRBV6-5 and TRBJ2-7; D is unresolved. Per the germline V gene, CDR1 is MNHEY and CDR2 is SVGAGI. V lost 2 bases, J lost 1 base, and 12 bases lay in between. CDR3 length equals 15 residues. The DNA of the CDR3 is TGTGCCAGCAGTTACGATCAGGCCCCATCCTACGAGCAGTACTTC. Amino acids: CASSYDQAPSYEQYF.

The chain is built from TRBV5-1 and TRBJ2-3, with TRBD1 matching over 10 bases. After removal of 4 bases from V and 2 bases from J, the junction contained 7 bases not matched to a gene. Germline V gene data show CDR1 as SGHRS and CDR2 as YFSETQ. The CDR3 spans 16 residues. The CDR3 DNA is TGCGCCAGCAGCCCCGCCGGGACAGGGGACACAGATACGCAGTATTTT. Protein product: CASSPAGTGDTDTQYF.

The chain joins TRBV11-2 to TRBJ2-1; 10 bases agree with TRBD2. CDR3 length: 13 amino acids. The ends lost 0 bases at V and 14 bases at J; junction bases unmatched: 4. Germline loops: CDR1 SGHAT, CDR2 FQNNGV. CDR3 nucleotide sequence: TGTGCCAGCAGCTTAGATCGGCTAGCGGGAGAGTTCTTC. Its translation: CASSLDRLAGEFF. The full variable domain, completed using reference TRBV11-2 and TRBJ2-1, is EAGVAQSPRYKIIEKRQSVAFWCNPISGHATLYWYQQILGQGPKLLIQFQNNGVVDDSQLPKDRFSAERLKGVDSTLKIQPAKLEDSAVYLCASSLDRLAGEFFGPGTRLTVL.

The gene calls are TRBV5-1 and TRBJ2-2, with TRBD2 matching 8 bases. Germline CDR1 SGHRS, CDR2 YFSETQ. The CDR3 totals 17 residues. V dropped 4 bases and J dropped 5; count of bases not matched to a gene: 13. This chain's CDR3 is CASSLGDVAGKTGELFF. The CDR3, as DNA: TGCGCCAGCAGCCTGGGAGACGTAGCGGGAAAGACCGGGGAGCTGTTTTTT.

The chain recombines TRBV6-6 with TRBJ2-4; maybe TRBD1 (5 bases). The CDR3 length is 15 residues. The germline CDR1 and CDR2 sequences are MNHNY and SVGAGI (reference sequence). The V gene lost 11 bases and the J gene lost 3 bases, with 20 bases spanning the gap. CDR3 in DNA: TGTGCCGTCAAGCAGGGAAACTTGGGCAAAAACATTCAGTACTTC. Amino acid sequence: CAVKQGNLGKNIQYF.

CDR3 protein: CASTIGTGNTGELFF. CDR3 bases: TGTGCCAGCACCATCGGGACTGGAAACACCGGGGAGCTGTTTTTT. The chain combines TRBV28 with TRBJ2-2, with a tentative D call TRBD2 (6 bases). From germline, CDR1 is MDHEN and CDR2 SYDVKM. Trimming took off 7 bases at V and 2 bases at J, with 14 bases between the two ends. There are 15 residues in the CDR3.

The V gene is TRBV5-1, the J gene TRBJ2-7; 9 bases agree with TRBD1. Trimming took 4 bases from V and 4 from J; bases not matched to a gene: 6. Germline V gives CDR1 SGHRS, CDR2 YFSETQ. The CDR3 sequence is 14 residues long. Here the CDR3 DNA reads TGCGCCAGCAGCCCGGGACAGGGTGGGTACGAGCAGTACTTC. Protein product: CASSPGQGGYEQYF.